This TCR beta chain derives from a study of OX40 agonist ivuxolimab in advanced cancers. Overall study: The group had a mean age of around 60 years, ranged from about 23 to 79, and was 82.7% male. General study results and limits: Dose levels from 0.1 to 3.0 mg/kg saw CD4+ and CD8+ blood T cells expand clonally by week 6. People who partly responded at 0.1-3.0 mg/kg had some of the least clonal expansion seen.

This clone has a handful of counts. The target antigen is unknown. CDR1 and CDR2 (germline): MNHEY, SVGAGI. V was trimmed by 5 bases and J by 7 bases, leaving 14 bases between them. The CDR3 runs 14 residues. Method: immunoSEQ multiplex PCR; TCRdb's copy keeps in-frame clones and lacks some. This table holds fewer than 45,000 clones, about 89% found once. The receptor comes from an adult with an advanced solid tumor such as melanoma, head and neck, liver or kidney cancer. The chain has TRBV6-5 and TRBJ1-4; D gene unclear. The specimen comprised CD4+ or CD8+ T cells sorted from blood, sampled in a trial of the OX40 agonist ivuxolimab. The CDR3 here is CASSLAVFGEKLFF. DNA for the CDR3: TGTGCCAGCAGTCTGGCGGTTTTTGGTGAAAAACTGTTTTTT.